This T cell receptor beta chain stems from a study of control samples from healthy donors and cancer patients. The V gene end was trimmed by 6 bases and the J gene end by 4 bases; junction bases not matched to a gene: 14. This CDR3 is 17 amino acids long. CDR1 and CDR2 from the germline V gene are MNHEY and SMNVEV (reference sequence). Clones were read by immunoSEQ multiplex PCR, and TCRdb kept only the in-frame ones, dropping some. The sample consists of 100,000 or so clones, roughly 91% of them appearing once. This receptor was taken from a man under 40 in good health. Sequencing was done on a sample of blood. The rearrangement joins TRBV27 to TRBJ2-2; 7 bases map to TRBD2. The CDR3 region has the DNA TGTGCCAGCAGCCTCCCCCGAGCGGGAAGGACCACCGGGGAGCTGTTTTTT. It yields the protein CASSLPRAGRTTGELFF.